This TCR beta chain originates from a study of blood T cell repertoires in COVID-19. V lost 9 bases and J lost 10; bases outside the gene matches: 12. The CDR3 sequence is 14 residues long. CDR1 and CDR2 from the germline V gene are MNHEY and SVGAGI. The repertoire was sequenced with immunoSEQ multiplex PCR; TCRdb's copy has only in-frame clones and lacks some. Of more than 100,000 clones in the sample, 87% were seen once. This receptor was taken from a human donor in a cohort sampled during active COVID-19. The sample consisted of peripheral blood. V and J are TRBV6-5 and TRBJ1-6, with 7 bases lining up with TRBD1. The CDR3 DNA sequence: TGTGCCAGTTACACGGACAGGATGGGCTCACCCCTCCACTTT. Its protein is CASYTDRMGSPLHF.